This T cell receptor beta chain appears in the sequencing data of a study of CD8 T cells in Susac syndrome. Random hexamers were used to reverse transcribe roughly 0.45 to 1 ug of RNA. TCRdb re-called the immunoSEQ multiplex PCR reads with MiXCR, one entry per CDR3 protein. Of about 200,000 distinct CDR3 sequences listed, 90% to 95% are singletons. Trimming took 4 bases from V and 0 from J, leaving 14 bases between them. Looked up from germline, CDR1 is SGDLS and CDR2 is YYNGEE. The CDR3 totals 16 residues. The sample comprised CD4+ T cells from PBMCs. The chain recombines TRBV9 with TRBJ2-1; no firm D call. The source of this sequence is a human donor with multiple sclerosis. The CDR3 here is CASSPRMGSSYNEQFF. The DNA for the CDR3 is TGTGCCAGCAGCCCGCGGATGGGTAGCTCCTACAATGAGCAGTTCTTC.